What follows are 13 T cell receptor beta chains derived from one specimen sequenced in a study of blood T cell repertoires in COVID-19. The data were produced by immunoSEQ multiplex PCR, yet TCRdb's version contains in-frame clones alone and is incomplete. The table includes roughly 200,000 clones, 70% to 90% detected once. Material: peripheral blood. The receptors here all came from a man aged 18 to 30 with active or convalescent COVID-19.

V gene TRBV4-3 combines with J gene TRBJ2-7; TRBD1 aligns across 8 bases. The V gene end was trimmed by 5 bases and the J gene end by 2 bases; junction bases not matched to a gene: 5. This CDR3 has 14 residues. The germline CDR1 and CDR2 sequences are LGHNA and YSLEER. The DNA for the CDR3 is TGCGCCAGCAGCACCCGACAGGGGCCCTACGAGCAGTACTTC. It is translated as CASSTRQGPYEQYF.

This chain joins TRBV27 and TRBJ2-2; D may be TRBD2 (5 bases). This CDR3 has 15 residues. V was pared by 4 bases and J by 0 bases, with 9 bases between. Looked up from germline, CDR1 is MNHEY and CDR2 is SMNVEV (reference sequence). This chain's CDR3 is CASSSGLTNTGELFF. CDR3 in DNA: TGTGCCAGCAGTTCCGGACTTACGAACACCGGGGAGCTGTTTTTT.

The chain recombines TRBV5-1 with TRBJ1-2, with 11 bases lining up with TRBD1. This CDR3 is 15 amino acids long. Trimming at V came to 4 bases and at J to 2 bases, leaving 4 bases not matched to a gene. Germline V gene sequence: CDR1 SGHRS, CDR2 YFSETQ. The CDR3: CASSPGDRGNYGYTF. Written as DNA, the CDR3 is TGCGCCAGCAGCCCGGGGGACAGGGGGAACTATGGCTACACCTTC.

This chain uses TRBV19 with TRBJ1-6; 8 positions match TRBD1. Germline CDR1 and CDR2: LNHDA and SQIVND (reference sequence). Trimming took 5 bases from V and 5 from J; bases not matched to a gene: 5. The CDR3 covers 15 residues. Here the CDR3 reads CASSDRGADNSPLHF. In DNA, the CDR3 is TGTGCCAGTAGTGACAGGGGAGCCGATAATTCACCCCTCCACTTT.

The chain links TRBV30 to TRBJ1-1, with 10 positions matching TRBD1. The V gene's germline CDR1 is GTSNPN and CDR2 SVGIG (reference sequence). V was pared by 0 bases and J by 4 bases, with 11 bases of the junction left unmatched. CDR3 length: 17 amino acids. CDR3 nucleotide sequence: TGTGCCTGGAGTGTAATTTTTGGACAGGGGGTGTTCACTGAAGCTTTCTTT. This sequence encodes CAWSVIFGQGVFTEAFF.

The rearrangement uses TRBV14 and TRBJ2-7, with TRBD2 as a possible D gene (5 bases). V was shortened by 2 bases and J by 2 bases, with 10 bases between the two germline ends. This CDR3 contains 14 residues. Germline CDR1 is SGHDN and CDR2 is FVKESK. CDR3: CASSQTGDTYEQYF. The CDR3 bases are TGTGCCAGCAGCCAAACCGGGGATACCTACGAGCAGTACTTC.

V and J are TRBV28 and TRBJ2-1; a possible D gene is TRBD2 (6 bases). The CDR3 spans 13 residues. CDR1 is MDHEN, CDR2 SYDVKM, per germline. The ends were cut back, 6 bases at V and 4 bases at J, with 10 bases in the middle. CDR3 DNA: TGTGCCAGCAGGGTAGGGACTTACAATGAGCAGTTCTTC. It codes for CASRVGTYNEQFF.

The chain has TRBV11-2 and TRBJ2-7; D might be TRBD1 (6 bases). The CDR3 spans 15 residues. The V end lost 0 bases, the J end lost 4 bases, and 13 bases lay between the germline ends. Germline values: CDR1 SGHAT, CDR2 FQNNGV. CDR3 in DNA: TGTGCCAGCAGCTTAGATGCCGGGACACGGTACGAGCAGTACTTC. It codes for CASSLDAGTRYEQYF.

This rearrangement joins TRBV4-3 to TRBJ1-2; unclear D gene. Trimming left V 0 bases short and J 4 bases short, with 33 bases between. This CDR3 is built from 22 residues. Germline V lookup: CDR1 LGHNA, CDR2 YSLEER. CDR3 nucleotide sequence: TGCGCCAGCAGCCAAGATCGGGAGAGGCCAGGCCGGCCTTTCTACTCCTTCTATGGCTACACCTTC. It translates to CASSQDRERPGRPFYSFYGYTF.

The chain combines TRBV7-2 with TRBJ1-4; TRBD1 is a possible D gene (6 bases). The germline V and J ends were trimmed by 2 bases and 6 bases, with 13 bases remaining between them. CDR3 length: 15 amino acids. The germline V gene has CDR1 SGHTA and CDR2 FQGNSA. This CDR3 is CASSLLGHVDEKLFF. The CDR3 nucleotides read TGTGCCAGCAGCTTATTGGGACACGTCGATGAAAAACTGTTTTTT.

V is TRBV19 and J is TRBJ1-6; TRBD1 aligns across 9 bases. CDR1 LNHDA and CDR2 SQIVND come from the germline V gene (reference sequence). This CDR3 is 18 amino acids long. Losses at the gene ends were 4 bases for V and 8 bases for J; bases not matched to a gene: 15. The CDR3 nucleotides are TGTGCCAGTAGTACCCACTCACCGGGACAGGGAATGTATTCACCCCTCCACTTT. This encodes CASSTHSPGQGMYSPLHF. Filled out from reference TRBV19 and TRBJ1-6, the complete variable domain reads DGGITQSPKYLFRKEGQNVTLSCEQNLNHDAMYWYRQDPGQGLRLIYYSQIVNDFQKGDIAEGYSVSREKKESFPLTVTSAQKNPTAFYLCASSTHSPGQGMYSPLHFGNGTRLTVT.

The V call is TRBV5-5, the J call TRBJ1-2; tentatively, D is TRBD1 (6 bases). CDR1 is SGHKS, CDR2 YYEKEE, per germline (reference sequence). Trimming left V 2 bases short and J 0 bases short, with 14 bases between. The CDR3 length is 16 residues. CDR3 DNA: TGTGCCAGCAGCTTTTATATGGGGACAACTAACTATGGCTACACCTTC. This gives the protein CASSFYMGTTNYGYTF.

V usage is TRBV5-1 and J usage is TRBJ2-7; D unclear. Trimming cost V 4 bases and J 4 bases, with 15 bases left between them. Germline V gene data show CDR1 as SGHRS and CDR2 as YFSETQ. The length of the CDR3 is 14 residues. The CDR3 is CASSIDTFSYEQYF. The CDR3 DNA reads TGCGCCAGCAGCATCGACACCTTTTCTTACGAGCAGTACTTC. Full variable domain (missing parts from reference TRBV5-1 and TRBJ2-7): KAGVTQTPRYLIKTRGQQVTLSCSPISGHRSVSWYQQTPGQGLQFLFEYFSETQRNKGNFPGRFSGRQFSNSRSEMNVSTLELGDSALYLCASSIDTFSYEQYFGPGTRLTVT.